Sequencing of this TCR beta chain was carried out in a study of T cell responses to AZD1222 COVID-19 vaccine. Clones were read by immunoSEQ multiplex PCR, and TCRdb kept only the in-frame ones, dropping some. The sample has about 97,000 clones, about 86% seen once. Germline V gene sequence: CDR1 ENHRY, CDR2 SYGVKD. The CDR3 has 18 residues. Between the trimmed V and J ends, which lost 1 base and 8 bases, there was a span of 26 bases. The source was peripheral blood, collected on day 0 of AZD1222 vaccination. The chain has TRBV10-3 and TRBJ1-2; perhaps TRBD1 as D (6 bases). The receptor was derived from an adult in good health. DNA of the CDR3: TGTGCCATCAGTGAGTTCAAAAACCCCAACAACAGGGAAGGCGGCTACACCTTC. Translated, it gives CAISEFKNPNNREGGYTF.